The clone carrying this T cell receptor beta chain turned up a few times. The CDR3 covers 15 residues. CDR1 is MNHNS, CDR2 SASEGT, per germline. With 5 bases removed from V and 8 bases from J, the gap between germline ends came to 18 bases. The data derive from a study of T cells in Graves' hyperthyroidism and ophthalmopathy. The CDR3 regions of TCR beta were amplified from RNA transcripts. An initial round of RT-PCR targeting the TCR CDR3 relied on the HTBI primer set. TCRdb ran MiXCR on the multiplex PCR reads and lists one entry per CDR3 protein. Found here are a few hundred thousand distinct CDR3 sequences, 15% to 17% of them singletons; the top ten hold 25% to 35%.

Specimen: blood. This rearrangement joins TRBV6-1 to TRBJ1-4; a weak D match, TRBD1 (6 bases). The origin of this receptor is a woman aged 18-29 years with Graves' hyperthyroidism that later progressed to Graves' ophthalmopathy. For the CDR3, the DNA is TGTGCCAGCAGTCGAGGATCAGGAGGGGGAGAAAAACTGTTTTTT. This encodes CASSRGSGGGEKLFF.